What follows is one TCR beta chain and its context. There is no known antigen for this receptor. Base qualities are missing; no much larger clone stands one base away. The data derive from a study of control samples from healthy donors and cancer patients (dated by TCRdb to 2020 to 2022). The protocol used for the library was the immunoSEQ multiplex PCR assay. The table comes from immuneACCESS by way of TCRdb, which keeps in-frame sequences with V and J called. Part of the clones is missing from these tables; in studies checked, under half for an unresolved V gene and the rest for unknown reasons. A total of over 200,000 clones appear in this sample, over 75% of them only once. The ten largest clones add up to about an eighth of the sample. This sequence was found in a woman aged 60-75 years with lung cancer. The sequencing input was PBMCs.

The CDR3 protein is CASSLGQVNTIYF. The DNA sequence is given as TGTGCCAGCAGCTTAGGACAGGTTAACACCATATATTTT. The rearranged segments are TRBV7-2 and TRBJ1-3, and perhaps TRBD1 as D gene, on 6 matching bases. Inclusive of the bounding cysteine and phenylalanine, the CDR3 is 13 residues long. The CDR3 DNA has 39 bases and is translated from base 1. Looking up the germline V gene yields CDR1 SGHTA and CDR2 FQGNSA. Trimming takes 1 base from V and 7 bases from J, and the germline ends sit 8 bases apart. When the CDR3 is completed using the reference TRBV7-2 and TRBJ1-3 genes on either side, the full variable domain is GAGVSQSPSNKVTEKGKDVELRCDPISGHTALYWYRQSLGQGLEFLIYFQGNSAPDKSGLPSDRFSAERTGGSVSTLTIQRTQQEDSAVYLCASSLGQVNTIYFGEGSWLTVV.